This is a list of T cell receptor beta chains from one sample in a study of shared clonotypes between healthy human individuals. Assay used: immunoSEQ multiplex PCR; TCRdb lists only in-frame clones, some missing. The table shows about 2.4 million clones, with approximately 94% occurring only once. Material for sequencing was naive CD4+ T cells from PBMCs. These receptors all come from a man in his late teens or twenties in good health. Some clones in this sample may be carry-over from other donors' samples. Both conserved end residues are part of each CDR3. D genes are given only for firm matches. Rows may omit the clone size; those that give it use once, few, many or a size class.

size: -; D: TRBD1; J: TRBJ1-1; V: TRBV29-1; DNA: TGCAGCGTTTGGGACAGGAGCCTGAACACTGAAGCTTTCTTT; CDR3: CSVWDRSLNTEAFF
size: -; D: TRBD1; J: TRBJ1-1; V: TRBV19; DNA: TGTGCCAGTAGCAACCCAGATACAGGGGGAACTGAAGCTTTCTTT; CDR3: CASSNPDTGGTEAFF
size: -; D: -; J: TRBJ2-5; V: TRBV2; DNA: TGTGCCAGCGGAGGGACAGTTCAAGAGACCCAGTACTTC; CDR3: CASGGTVQETQYF
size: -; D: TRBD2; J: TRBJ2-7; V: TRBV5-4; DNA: TGTGCCAGCAGCGAAGGACTAGCGGGAGCCTACGAGCAGTACTTC; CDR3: CASSEGLAGAYEQYF
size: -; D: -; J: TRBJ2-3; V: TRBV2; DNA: TGTGCCAGCAGATTAGGAACACCGCCTCTCACAGATACGCAGTATTTT; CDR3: CASRLGTPPLTDTQYF
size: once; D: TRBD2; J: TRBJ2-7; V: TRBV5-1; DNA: TGCGCCAGCAGCCGGGGGGCTAGCGGGAGCCACGAGCAGTACTTC; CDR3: CASSRGASGSHEQYF
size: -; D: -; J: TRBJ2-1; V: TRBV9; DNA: TGTGCCAGCAGCGTTGAGGGGCAGACTTACAATGAGCAGTTCTTC; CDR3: CASSVEGQTYNEQFF
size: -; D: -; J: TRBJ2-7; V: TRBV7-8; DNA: TGTGCCAGCAGCAAGACTCGGACTACAACCTACGAGCAGTACTTC; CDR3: CASSKTRTTTYEQYF
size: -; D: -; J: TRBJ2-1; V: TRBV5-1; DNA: TGCGCCAGCAGCTTGGAAGTGGGGTCCTACAATGAGCAGTTCTTC; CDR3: CASSLEVGSYNEQFF
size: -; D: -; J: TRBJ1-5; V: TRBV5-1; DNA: TGCGCCAGCAGCTTGGGGTTTAGCAATCAGCCCCAGCATTTT; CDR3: CASSLGFSNQPQHF
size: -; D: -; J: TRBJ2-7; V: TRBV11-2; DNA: TGTGCCAGCAGTCCGAGGGCAGACACCTACGAGCAGTACTTC; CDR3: CASSPRADTYEQYF
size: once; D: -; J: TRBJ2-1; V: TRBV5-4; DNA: TGTGCCAGCAGCCGGGACCTTATCAATGAGCAGTTCTTC; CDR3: CASSRDLINEQFF
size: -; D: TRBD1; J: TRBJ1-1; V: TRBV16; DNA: TGTGCCAGCAGCCCGCAGACAGGGGCCAATGCATTT; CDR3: CASSPQTGANAF
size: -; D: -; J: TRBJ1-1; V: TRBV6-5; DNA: TGTGCCAGCAGTTACTCCGGGGTTTTGAACACTGAAGCTTTCTTT; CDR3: CASSYSGVLNTEAFF
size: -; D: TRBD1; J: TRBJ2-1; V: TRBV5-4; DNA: TGTGCCAGCAGCTTCGGCAGGGGGCATCGTGGTGACAATGAGCAGTTCTTC; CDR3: CASSFGRGHRGDNEQFF
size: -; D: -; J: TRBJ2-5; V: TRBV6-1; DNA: TGTGCCAGCAGGGTCAGGGGGGAAGAGACCCAGTACTTC; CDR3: CASRVRGEETQYF
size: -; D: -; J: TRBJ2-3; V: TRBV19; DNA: TGTGCCAGTTCCCGGGTAGGGACTAGCACAGATACGCAGTATTTT; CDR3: CASSRVGTSTDTQYF